The next 5 T cell receptor beta chains were all read from a single sample in a study of cytomegalovirus exposure and HLA in healthy donors. The data were produced by immunoSEQ multiplex PCR, yet TCRdb's version contains in-frame clones alone and is incomplete. The repertoire includes about 130,000 clones, about nine tenths of them detected once, and approximately 3.3% sits in the top ten. The sequencing sample was made of PBMCs. Source of these receptors: a young man in good health and CMV-seronegative.

J is TRBJ1-4 and V is TRBV19; 11 bases are shared with TRBD1. The CDR3 is 14 residues long. The junction had 6 bases not matched to a gene; V was cut back by 7 bases and J by 8 bases. Germline CDR1 and CDR2: LNHDA and SQIVND (reference sequence). The CDR3, as DNA: TGTGCCAGTACCGAGGGACAGGGGGGGGAAAAACTGTTTTTT. Its protein product is CASTEGQGGEKLFF.

This clone was observed a single time. This chain joins TRBV11-2 and TRBJ1-6; D possibly corresponds to TRBD1 (6 bases). CDR1 is SGHAT, CDR2 FQNNGV, per germline. The CDR3 is 17 residues long. V was pared by 1 base and J by 7 bases, with 17 bases between. The CDR3 sequence: CASSLVVGVGANSPLHF. The CDR3, as DNA: TGTGCCAGCAGCTTAGTTGTTGGGGTGGGGGCCAATTCACCCCTCCACTTT.

The rearrangement joins TRBV6-5 to TRBJ2-7; TRBD2 might be the D (7 bases). Germline V CDR1 and CDR2: MNHEY, SVGAGI. This CDR3 spans 13 amino acids. V was cut by 7 bases and J by 2 bases, with 12 bases left in between. CDR3 nucleotide sequence: TGTGCCAGCACTTCGGGGGGCACCTACGAGCAGTACTTC. Translating it yields CASTSGGTYEQYF.

The V and J genes are TRBV18 and TRBJ2-5, with TRBD1 matching over 7 bases. J lost 3 bases, V lost 5 bases, and 6 bases had no gene match. The CDR3 sequence is 14 residues long. The V gene's germline CDR1 is KGHSH and CDR2 LQKENI. Here the CDR3 reads CASSWTGTEETQYF. The CDR3 coding sequence is TGTGCCAGCTCATGGACCGGGACAGAAGAGACCCAGTACTTC.

The chain is built from TRBV9 and TRBJ2-3; TRBD2 agrees at 10 bases. The ends lost 4 bases at V and 4 bases at J; junction bases unmatched: 12. CDR3 length: 17 residues. The germline V gene encodes CDR1 SGDLS and CDR2 YYNGEE. CDR3 nucleotides: TGTGCCAGCAGCTATTTCGAAGCGGGGGGGCCCCCAGATACGCAGTATTTT. Its translation: CASSYFEAGGPPDTQYF.